A selection of T cell receptor beta chains follows, all from one sample in a study of T cells after yellow fever vaccination. One entry per CDR3 protein, called by TCRdb with MiXCR from the 5' RACE reads. The data hold about 130,000 distinct CDR3 sequences, with about 8.2% observed a single time. The sample was CD8+ T cells sorted from PBMCs, taken on the day of the yellow fever booster vaccination. All receptors come from a young man who received the YFV17D yellow fever vaccine. Both conserved end residues are part of each CDR3. Each record gives: V gene, D gene, J gene, clone size, CDR3 protein, CDR3 DNA. D genes are given only for firm matches. Size tells how often a clone was seen (once, few, many) or the class of an expanded clone, and some rows leave it out.

>TRBV7-9|-|TRBJ2-1|few
CASSLGVTYEQFF
TGTGCCAGCAGCTTAGGAGTTACGTATGAGCAGTTCTTC
>TRBV7-9|-|TRBJ2-1|few
CASSLGSGNEQFF
TGTGCCAGCAGCTTAGGCTCCGGCAATGAGCAGTTCTTC
>TRBV14|TRBD1|TRBJ1-1|-
CASSPGGRTEAFF
TGTGCCAGCAGCCCAGGGGGAAGGACTGAAGCTTTCTTT
>TRBV6-5|-|TRBJ1-2|-
CASSVAATLNYGYTF
TGTGCCAGCAGTGTCGCCGCCACCCTTAACTATGGCTACACCTTC
>TRBV6-4|TRBD2|TRBJ2-3|many
CASSDSAGGPDTQYF
TGTGCCAGCAGTGACTCAGCGGGGGGGCCAGATACGCAGTATTTT
>TRBV4-1|TRBD1|TRBJ2-5|-
CASSQLGQDGSQYF
TGCGCCAGCAGCCAGCTCGGACAGGACGGAAGCCAGTACTTC
>TRBV11-2|TRBD2|TRBJ2-2|few
CASSLELAPSGELFF
TGTGCCAGCAGCTTAGAACTAGCGCCATCCGGGGAGCTGTTTTTT
>TRBV29-1|TRBD2|TRBJ2-1|many
CSVEDRAGGNEQFF
TGCAGCGTTGAAGATCGGGCGGGGGGCAATGAGCAGTTCTTC
>TRBV7-9|-|TRBJ2-4|-
CASSLAKIAKNIQYF
TGTGCCAGCAGCTTAGCTAAAATAGCCAAAAACATTCAGTACTTC
>TRBV6-5|-|TRBJ2-2|-
CASSYSRGGVGELFF
TGTGCCAGCAGTTACTCGAGAGGGGGAGTAGGGGAGCTGTTTTTT
>TRBV4-1|-|TRBJ2-2|-
CASGGNTGELFF
TGCGCCAGTGGAGGAAACACCGGGGAGCTGTTTTTT
>TRBV4-3|-|TRBJ1-1|-
CASSQEDRILNTEAFF
TGCGCCAGCAGCCAAGAAGACAGAATTTTGAACACTGAAGCTTTCTTT
>TRBV6-2/TRBV6-3|TRBD1|TRBJ1-6|few
CASSYRQGNSPLHF
TGTGCCAGCAGTTACCGACAGGGAAATTCACCCCTCCACTTT
>TRBV29-1|TRBD2|TRBJ2-1|-
CSVELLAGRDNEQFF
TGCAGCGTTGAACTACTAGCGGGGAGAGACAATGAGCAGTTCTTC
>TRBV12-3/TRBV12-4|-|TRBJ2-1|few
CASINPGTGGFF
TGTGCCAGCATCAACCCCGGGACTGGGGGGTTCTTC
>TRBV19|-|TRBJ1-1|-
CASISGRIMNTEAFF
TGTGCCAGTATCAGCGGCCGGATAATGAACACTGAAGCTTTCTTT
>TRBV7-4|-|TRBJ2-5|-
CASNYRPGQETQYF
TGTGCCAGCAACTACCGACCCGGACAAGAGACCCAGTACTTC
>TRBV4-2|TRBD1|TRBJ2-2|many
CASSTGTGEAGELFF
TGTGCCAGCAGCACCGGGACAGGGGAAGCCGGGGAGCTGTTTTTT
>TRBV10-2|TRBD1|TRBJ1-6|-
CASTKDGQGAYNSPLHF
TGCGCCAGCACTAAAGATGGACAGGGCGCCTATAATTCACCCCTCCACTTT
>TRBV4-3|-|TRBJ2-1|few
CASSQDDSSYNEQFF
TGCGCCAGCAGCCAAGATGATAGCTCCTACAATGAGCAGTTCTTC
>TRBV5-1|TRBD1|TRBJ2-1|few
CASSLENRGSSYNEQFF
TGCGCCAGCAGCTTGGAGAACAGGGGAAGCTCCTACAATGAGCAGTTCTTC
>TRBV5-1|-|TRBJ1-1|many
CASSAGQGGTEAFF
TGCGCCAGCAGCGCGGGACAAGGAGGGACTGAAGCTTTCTTT
>TRBV5-1|-|TRBJ2-5|-
CASSSQGGTGFETQYF
TGCGCCAGCAGCTCCCAGGGTGGAACAGGTTTTGAGACCCAGTACTTC
>TRBV5-1|-|TRBJ2-2|many
CASSFGLTNTGELFF
TGCGCCAGCAGCTTTGGTCTCACGAACACCGGGGAGCTGTTTTTT